This T cell receptor (beta chain) was sequenced for a study of blood T cell repertoires in COVID-19. On the study more broadly: The United States, Italy and Spain provided the acute and convalescent COVID-19 samples. PBMCs, B-cell-depleted T cells, or T cells provided the cDNA or gDNA that made up the material.

Assay: immunoSEQ multiplex PCR; the TCRdb copy retains only in-frame clones and omits some. The sample lists about 26,000 clones, approximately 80% occurring once. This CDR3 comprises 16 residues. Trimming cost V 3 bases and J 2 bases, with 16 bases left between them. Germline V gene lookup returns CDR1 SGHAT and CDR2 FQNNGV. The source material was peripheral blood. This sequence was found in a human donor in a cohort sampled during active COVID-19. V usage is TRBV11-2 and J usage is TRBJ1-1; no definite D call. The CDR3 reads CASSFFPDWGNTEAFF. The CDR3 DNA reads as TGTGCCAGCAGCTTCTTTCCGGACTGGGGAAACACTGAAGCTTTCTTT.